Each of the 25 T cell receptor beta chains below was sequenced from the same sample in a study of T-cell memory formation after mild COVID-19 (dated by TCRdb to 2020 to 2022). Receptors were amplified or captured by 5' RACE. The sequencer was an Illumina NovaSeq 6000. In-frame beta chains were kept once TCRdb had trimmed the public reads at Q25 with fastp and called clones with MiXCR. Rows are combined by CDR3 protein, so each entry shows the most common genes and DNA. The table for this sample lists 350,000 to 500,000 distinct CDR3 sequences; roughly 18% of them were counted only once. Around a fifth of the sample lies in the top ten. Sequenced input: PBMCs or a T cell subset sorted from them (not recorded which). Receptors were obtained from a man younger than 35 who had mild COVID-19 (a few samples of this study predate the infection). The sample titles of this study are shuffled in the database, so cell type and time point are left out; the donor was told from shared clones.

This clonotype was counted between two and nine times. The chain recombines TRBV10-3 with TRBJ2-2; D not resolved. Germline values: CDR1 ENHRY, CDR2 SYGVKD. The V end was cut by 9 bases, the J end by 0 bases, with 8 bases between. CDR3 length: 13 residues. CDR3 sequence (DNA): TGTGCCATTGGACCCCCGAACACCGGGGAGCTGTTTTTT. Residues: CAIGPPNTGELFF.

This clonotype has more than one count but fewer than ten. The chain links TRBV28 to TRBJ1-2; D possibly corresponds to TRBD1 (6 bases). This CDR3 comprises 15 residues. Germline values: CDR1 MDHEN, CDR2 SYDVKM. Trimming left V 6 bases short and J 5 bases short, with 19 bases between. CDR3 sequence (DNA): TGTGCCAGCAGCCCCCATTACAGGGACTTATATGGCTACACCTTC. Protein: CASSPHYRDLYGYTF.

In this sample, this clonotype turned up a few times. The V and J genes are TRBV6-6 and TRBJ1-1; D perhaps matches TRBD1 (6 bases). Germline CDR1 is MNHNY and CDR2 is SVGAGI (reference sequence). The ends were cut back, 7 bases at V and 2 bases at J, with 11 bases in the middle. This CDR3 spans 13 amino acids. The CDR3 sequence is CASTDRLNTEAFF. CDR3 DNA sequence: TGTGCCAGCACCGACAGGCTAAACACTGAAGCTTTCTTT.

The V call is TRBV12-3 or TRBV12-4, the J call TRBJ1-1, with D possibly being TRBD1 (5 bases). This CDR3 spans 13 amino acids. The V gene lost 6 bases and the J gene lost 3 bases, with 11 bases spanning the gap. The CDR3 spells CASRYDRYTEAFF. In nucleotides, the CDR3 is TGTGCCAGCAGATACGACAGATACACTGAAGCTTTCTTT.

In this sample, this clonotype turned up a few times. This rearrangement joins TRBV27 to TRBJ2-1; TRBD2 aligns across 10 bases. CDR1 is MNHEY, CDR2 SMNVEV, per germline (reference sequence). With V trimmed by 3 bases and J by 5 bases, 7 bases remained unmatched. The CDR3 loop spans 16 amino acids. The CDR3 sequence: CASSFSQRGGDNEQFF. The CDR3 DNA sequence: TGTGCCAGCAGTTTCTCCCAGCGGGGGGGTGACAATGAGCAGTTCTTC.

The chain links TRBV27 to TRBJ1-1; the D is unclear. V lost 1 base, J lost 7 bases, and 10 bases lay in between. CDR1 is MNHEY and CDR2 is SMNVEV in the germline V gene (reference sequence). This CDR3 is 13 amino acids long. CDR3 protein: CASSLYRGSEAFF. The CDR3 nucleotides read TGTGCCAGCAGTTTATATCGAGGAAGTGAAGCTTTCTTT.

This clonotype came up a few times. This chain connects TRBV9 to TRBJ2-7, with 10 bases identical to TRBD1. This CDR3 comprises 13 residues. Germline CDR1 and CDR2: SGDLS and YYNGEE. Germline trimming cut 4 bases from V and 6 bases from J; bases unmatched to any gene: 4. The chain's CDR3 is CASSRDRGGEQYV. The CDR3 DNA follows: TGTGCCAGCAGCCGGGACAGGGGTGGCGAGCAGTACGTC.

This clonotype was observed a handful of times. The chain uses TRBV2 and TRBJ2-5, with 7 bases matching TRBD2. Germline CDR1 SNHLY, CDR2 FYNNEI. Germline trimming cut 3 bases from V and 4 bases from J; bases unmatched to any gene: 8. CDR3 size: 15 residues. This chain's CDR3 is CASSDWASGLETQYF. In nucleotides, the CDR3 is TGTGCCAGCAGTGACTGGGCTAGCGGACTAGAGACCCAGTACTTC.

This clonotype has only a few counts. The chain joins TRBV5-1 to TRBJ2-6; TRBD2 might be the D (6 bases). Trimming cost V 7 bases and J 0 bases, with 11 bases left between them. This CDR3 spans 15 amino acids. The germline V gene encodes CDR1 SGHRS and CDR2 YFSETQ. CDR3 sequence (DNA): TGCGCCAGCCGCGCGGGGAACTCTGGGGCCAACGTCCTGACTTTC. Amino acids: CASRAGNSGANVLTF.

This rearrangement joins TRBV20-1 to TRBJ2-7; a weak D match, TRBD1 (5 bases). This CDR3 region has 12 residues. The germline V and J ends were trimmed by 6 bases and 2 bases, with 11 bases remaining between them. Germline CDR1 reads DFQATT; CDR2 reads SNEGSKA (reference sequence). CDR3: CSATTDPYEQYV. The CDR3 DNA reads as TGCAGTGCGACGACAGACCCCTACGAGCAGTACGTC.

The gene calls are TRBV6-5 and TRBJ2-7; 10 bases line up with TRBD1. V was pared by 2 bases and J by 9 bases, with 4 bases of the junction left unmatched. Germline V gives CDR1 MNHEY, CDR2 SVGAGI. The CDR3 is 13 amino acids. The CDR3 DNA reads TGTGCCAGCAGTTACCAGGGACAGGGGCCGCAGTACTTC. Protein product: CASSYQGQGPQYF.

The rearrangement uses TRBV11-2 and TRBJ1-1; D not certain. V was clipped by 5 bases and J by 4 bases, with 8 bases between them. The CDR3 length is 12 residues. Germline loops: CDR1 SGHAT, CDR2 FQNNGV. The DNA for the CDR3 is TGTGCCAGCAGCCACGGGAGCACTGAAGCTTTCTTT. It translates to CASSHGSTEAFF.

This clonotype was observed a handful of times. The chain combines TRBV9 with TRBJ1-4; no definite D call. Germline values: CDR1 SGDLS, CDR2 YYNGEE. Trimming left V 4 bases short and J 4 bases short, with 14 bases between. The CDR3 contains 15 residues. The CDR3 nucleotides read TGTGCCAGCAGCCCCTCGGGAGCTAGTAATGAAAAACTGTTTTTT. Protein product: CASSPSGASNEKLFF.

This clonotype was found a few times. The V gene is TRBV6-1, the J gene TRBJ2-7; 7 positions agree with TRBD1. CDR3 length equals 16 residues. V shed 6 bases, J shed 7 bases, and the junction held 18 bases outside the gene matches. CDR1 is MNHNS and CDR2 is SASEGT in the germline V gene. As DNA, the CDR3 is TGTGCCAGCAGCATGGAGGTTTGGGACAGTGCTTCTGAGCAGTACTTC. This sequence encodes CASSMEVWDSASEQYF.

The rearrangement uses TRBV4-3 and TRBJ1-6; 8 bases match TRBD1. This CDR3 region has 15 residues. After removal of 0 bases from V and 10 bases from J, the junction contained 5 bases not matched to a gene. Germline loops: CDR1 LGHNA, CDR2 YSLEER. In DNA form, the CDR3 reads TGCGCCAGCAGCCAAGAGGTACAGGGGGGCTCACCCCTCCACTTT. Residues: CASSQEVQGGSPLHF.

This chain links TRBV6-5 with TRBJ1-2, with D perhaps matching TRBD1 (6 bases). CDR3 length equals 15 residues. Per germline, CDR1 MNHEY and CDR2 SVGAGI. The V gene lost 6 bases and the J gene lost 4 bases, with 18 bases spanning the gap. The CDR3: CASRRGEATFYGYTF. CDR3 nucleotide sequence: TGTGCCAGCAGGAGGGGGGAAGCTACTTTCTATGGCTACACCTTC.

This clonotype was seen a few times. The chain links TRBV20-1 to TRBJ1-4; D remains unclear. The V gene's germline CDR1 is DFQATT and CDR2 SNEGSKA (reference sequence). V gave up 0 bases and J gave up 8 bases, with 16 bases separating them. CDR3 length: 15 amino acids. The DNA of the CDR3 is TGCAGTGCTAGAGATACGGGTCTTTGGGAGGAAAAACTGTTTTTT. Its translation: CSARDTGLWEEKLFF.

A few counts support this clonotype. This chain links TRBV15 with TRBJ1-6; D unclear. The CDR3 has 14 amino acids. The germline V gene encodes CDR1 LNHNV and CDR2 YYDKDF (reference sequence). The V gene lost 1 base and the J gene lost 9 bases, with 10 bases spanning the gap. This CDR3 is CATSRVYGVSPLHF. CDR3 bases: TGTGCCACCAGCAGAGTCTACGGGGTTTCACCCCTCCACTTT.

The chain combines TRBV20-1 with TRBJ1-5; no reliable D call. Per germline, CDR1 DFQATT and CDR2 SNEGSKA (reference sequence). CDR3 size: 17 residues. V dropped 0 bases and J dropped 6 bases, with 21 bases sitting between them. CDR3 loop: CSARDRGSSWFPQPQHF. For the CDR3, the DNA is TGCAGTGCTAGAGACCGCGGATCATCTTGGTTCCCTCAGCCCCAGCATTTT.

This clonotype was recorded a few times. The gene calls are TRBV27 and TRBJ2-5, with a possible D match to TRBD2 (6 bases). The germline V and J ends were trimmed by 2 bases and 9 bases, with 13 bases remaining between them. CDR3 length: 13 amino acids. Looked up from germline, CDR1 is MNHEY and CDR2 is SMNVEV (reference sequence). CDR3 DNA sequence: TGTGCCAGCAGTTTACTTTCTGGGAGGTCCCAGTACTTC. The encoded protein is CASSLLSGRSQYF.

This clonotype was counted only a few times. The chain is built from TRBV28 and TRBJ2-5; D might be TRBD1 (6 bases). Per germline, CDR1 MDHEN and CDR2 SYDVKM. V dropped 7 bases and J dropped 5 bases, with 20 bases sitting between them. This CDR3 is built from 15 residues. For the CDR3, the DNA is TGTGCCAGCACTCGCGTTGGACAGTGGGGTGAGACCCAGTACTTC. Residues: CASTRVGQWGETQYF.

A few counts support this clonotype. The chain is built from TRBV5-1 and TRBJ2-1; 7 bases are shared with TRBD1. From germline, CDR1 is SGHRS and CDR2 YFSETQ. The CDR3 totals 16 residues. With V trimmed by 0 bases and J by 7 bases, 10 bases remained unmatched. The CDR3 region has the DNA TGCGCCAGCAGCTTGGGATGGGGAGAGGGGGCGAATGAGCAGTTCTTC. Translated, it gives CASSLGWGEGANEQFF.

J is TRBJ2-3 and V is TRBV7-2; possibly TRBD1 or TRBD2 for D (6 bases each). This CDR3 has 19 amino acids. Trimming stripped 7 bases from V and 4 bases from J, with 30 bases between. The germline V gene encodes CDR1 SGHTA and CDR2 FQGNSA. The CDR3 DNA sequence: TGTGCCAGCACTCAACCCCTGTTGAGGGGGAAAAGGGGGGCAGATACGCAGTATTTT. Amino acid sequence: CASTQPLLRGKRGADTQYF. The full variable domain, with the rest looked up from reference TRBV7-2 and TRBJ2-3, is GAGVSQSPSNKVTEKGKDVELRCDPISGHTALYWYRQSLGQGLEFLIYFQGNSAPDKSGLPSDRFSAERTGGSVSTLTIQRTQQEDSAVYLCASTQPLLRGKRGADTQYFGPGTRLTVL.

The sample holds a few counts of this clonotype. The chain combines TRBV20-1 with TRBJ1-5; 7 bases fit TRBD1. The CDR3 loop spans 15 amino acids. J gave up 3 bases and V 4 bases, and 9 bases lay outside the gene matches. Germline lookup yields CDR1 DFQATT and CDR2 SNEGSKA (reference sequence). Here the CDR3 reads CSANLQGNVNQPQHF. The CDR3 region has the DNA TGCAGTGCTAACCTACAGGGGAACGTCAATCAGCCCCAGCATTTT.

In DNA form, the CDR3 reads TGTGCCAGCAGCTTGCGGGTTGGGAGACAACGATCAGACGGGGAGCTGTTTTTT. As protein: CASSLRVGRQRSDGELFF. The chain is built from TRBV7-6 and TRBJ2-2; tentative D call: TRBD2 (5 bases). CDR1 and CDR2 (germline): SGHVS, FNYEAQ. The V gene lost 3 bases and the J gene lost 7 bases, with 24 bases spanning the gap. The length of the CDR3 is 18 residues.